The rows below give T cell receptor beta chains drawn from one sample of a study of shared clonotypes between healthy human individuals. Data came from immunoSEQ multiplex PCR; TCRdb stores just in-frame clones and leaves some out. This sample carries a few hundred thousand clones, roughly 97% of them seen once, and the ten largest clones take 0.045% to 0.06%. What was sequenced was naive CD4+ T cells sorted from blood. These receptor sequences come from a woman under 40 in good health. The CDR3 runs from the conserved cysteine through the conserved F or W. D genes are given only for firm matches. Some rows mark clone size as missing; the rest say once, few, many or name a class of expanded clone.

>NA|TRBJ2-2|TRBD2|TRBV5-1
CASSLGHSGIPSTNTGELFF
TGCGCCAGCAGCTTGGGCCACAGCGGGATACCATCAACGAACACCGGGGAGCTGTTTTTT
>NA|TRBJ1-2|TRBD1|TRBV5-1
CASSLGGTGTNYGYTF
TGCGCCAGCAGCTTGGGGGGGACAGGAACTAACTATGGCTACACCTTC
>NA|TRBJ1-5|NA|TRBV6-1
CASSEGANQPQHF
TGTGCCAGCAGTGAAGGGGCCAATCAGCCCCAGCATTTT
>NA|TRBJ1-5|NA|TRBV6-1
CASSATQPQHF
TGTGCCAGCAGTGCAACTCAGCCCCAGCATTTT
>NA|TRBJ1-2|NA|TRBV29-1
CSVSRGAYGYTF
TGCAGCGTGTCCCGGGGGGCCTATGGCTACACCTTC
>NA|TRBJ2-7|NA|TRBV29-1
CSVEGVGEQYF
TGCAGCGTCGAAGGGGTGGGCGAGCAGTACTTC
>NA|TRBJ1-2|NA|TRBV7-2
CASSLQGETNYGYTF
TGTGCCAGCAGCTTACAGGGCGAGACCAACTATGGCTACACCTTC
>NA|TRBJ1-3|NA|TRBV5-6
CASLARGPSGNTIYF
TGTGCCTCCCTTGCCAGGGGACCCTCTGGAAACACCATATATTTT
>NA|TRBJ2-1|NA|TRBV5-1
CASSHLAQYNEQFF
TGCGCCAGCAGTCACCTGGCCCAGTACAATGAGCAGTTCTTC
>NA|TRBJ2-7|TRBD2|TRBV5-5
CASSPRASGSDEQYF
TGTGCCAGCAGCCCTCGGGCTAGCGGGAGTGACGAGCAGTACTTC
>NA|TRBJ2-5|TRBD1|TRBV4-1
CASSHPGTGETQYF
TGCGCCAGCAGCCATCCCGGGACAGGCGAGACCCAGTACTTC
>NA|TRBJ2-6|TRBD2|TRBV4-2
CASSQVAGGGGANVLTF
TGTGCCAGCAGCCAGGTGGCGGGAGGAGGTGGGGCCAACGTCCTGACTTTC
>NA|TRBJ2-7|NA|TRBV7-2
CASSPHLRGDHGYEQYF
TGTGCCAGCAGCCCTCACCTCAGGGGGGATCACGGGTACGAGCAGTACTTC
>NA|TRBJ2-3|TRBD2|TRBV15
CATSRKPSGRKDTQYF
TGTGCCACCAGCAGAAAGCCGAGCGGGAGGAAGGATACGCAGTATTTT
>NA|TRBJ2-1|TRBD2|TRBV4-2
CASSQDHSGSWYNEQFF
TGTGCCAGCAGCCAAGATCACAGCGGGAGTTGGTACAATGAGCAGTTCTTC
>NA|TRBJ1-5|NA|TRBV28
CASRPKGRQPQHF
TGTGCCAGCAGGCCTAAGGGGCGGCAGCCCCAGCATTTT
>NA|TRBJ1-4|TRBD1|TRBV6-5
CASSFQGGGEKLFF
TGTGCCAGCAGTTTCCAGGGGGGGGGAGAAAAACTGTTTTTT
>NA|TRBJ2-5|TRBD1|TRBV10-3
CAIGTANQETQYF
TGTGCCATTGGGACAGCGAACCAAGAGACCCAGTACTTC
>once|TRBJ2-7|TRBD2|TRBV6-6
CASSWEAGGMSYEQYF
TGTGCCAGCAGTTGGGAAGCGGGAGGTATGAGTTACGAGCAGTACTTC
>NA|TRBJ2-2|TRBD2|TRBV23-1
CASSEIAGDTGELFF
TGCGCCAGCAGTGAAATAGCGGGAGACACCGGGGAGCTGTTTTTT
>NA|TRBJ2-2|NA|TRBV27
CASSFERNTGELFF
TGTGCCAGCAGTTTCGAGCGAAACACCGGGGAGCTGTTTTTT
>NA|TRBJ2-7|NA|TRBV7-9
CASSIPGSYEQYF
TGTGCCAGCAGCATTCCCGGCTCCTACGAGCAGTACTTC
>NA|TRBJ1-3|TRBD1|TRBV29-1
CSVDLQGDGNTIYF
TGCAGCGTTGATTTACAGGGGGATGGAAACACCATATATTTT
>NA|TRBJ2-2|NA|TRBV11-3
CASSLQGAGELFF
TGTGCCAGCAGCTTACAAGGGGCCGGGGAGCTGTTTTTT
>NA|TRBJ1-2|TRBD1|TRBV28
CASRSNPTGGVGYTF
TGTGCCAGCAGATCCAATCCGACAGGGGGCGTTGGCTACACCTTC
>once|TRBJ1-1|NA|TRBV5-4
CASSLGLNTEAFF
TGTGCCAGCAGCTTGGGACTGAACACTGAAGCTTTCTTT
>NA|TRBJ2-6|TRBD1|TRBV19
CASAGQALSGANVLTF
TGTGCCTCTGCAGGACAGGCCCTCTCTGGGGCCAACGTCCTGACTTTC
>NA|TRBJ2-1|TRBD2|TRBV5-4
CASSRGGLVSYNEQFF
TGTGCCAGCAGCCGGGGAGGGTTGGTCTCCTACAATGAGCAGTTCTTC
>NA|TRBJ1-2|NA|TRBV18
CASSPGGDYGYTF
TGTGCCAGCTCACCAGGGGGGGACTATGGCTACACCTTC
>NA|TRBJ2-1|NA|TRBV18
CASSPPRGGRAYNEQFF
TGTGCCAGCTCACCACCCAGGGGCGGCAGGGCCTACAATGAGCAGTTCTTC
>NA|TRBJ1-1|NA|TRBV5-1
CASSLAAVANTEAFF
TGCGCCAGCAGCTTGGCGGCGGTAGCTAACACTGAAGCTTTCTTT
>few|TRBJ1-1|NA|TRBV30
CAWSVLGLEAFF
TGTGCCTGGAGTGTACTAGGGCTTGAAGCTTTCTTT
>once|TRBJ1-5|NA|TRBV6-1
CASSVIRGQPQHF
TGTGCCAGCAGTGTTATCAGGGGTCAGCCCCAGCATTTT
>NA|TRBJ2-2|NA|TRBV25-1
CASSEVATTGELFF
TGTGCCAGCAGTGAAGTCGCGACCACCGGGGAGCTGTTTTTT
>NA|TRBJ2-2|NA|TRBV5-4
CASSLDVLKTNTGELFF
TGTGCCAGCAGCTTGGATGTTCTGAAAACGAACACCGGGGAGCTGTTTTTT
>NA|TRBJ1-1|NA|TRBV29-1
CSVGGRMNTEAFF
TGCAGCGTTGGGGGACGGATGAACACTGAAGCTTTCTTT
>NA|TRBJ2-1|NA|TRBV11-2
CASSRNEQFF
TGTGCCAGCAGCCGTAATGAGCAGTTCTTC